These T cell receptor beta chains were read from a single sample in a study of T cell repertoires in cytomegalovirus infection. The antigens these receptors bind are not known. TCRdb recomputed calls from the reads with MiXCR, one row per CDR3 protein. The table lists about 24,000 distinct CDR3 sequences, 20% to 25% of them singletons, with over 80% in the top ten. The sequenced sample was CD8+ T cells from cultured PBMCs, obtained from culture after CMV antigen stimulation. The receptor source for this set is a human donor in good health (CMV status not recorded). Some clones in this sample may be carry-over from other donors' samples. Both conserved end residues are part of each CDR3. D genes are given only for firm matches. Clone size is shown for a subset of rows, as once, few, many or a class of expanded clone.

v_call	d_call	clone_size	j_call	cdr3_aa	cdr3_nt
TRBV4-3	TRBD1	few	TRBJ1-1	CASSQVETGVSTTEAFF	TGCGCCAGCAGCCAAGTTGAGACAGGGGTTTCGACCACTGAAGCTTTCTTT
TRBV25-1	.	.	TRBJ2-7	CASSEGTAYEQYF	TGTGCCAGCAGTGAGGGCACGGCATACGAGCAGTACTTC
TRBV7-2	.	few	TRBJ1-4	CASSQAVLRGEKLFF	TGTGCCAGCAGCCAAGCGGTATTAAGAGGGGAAAAACTGTTTTTT
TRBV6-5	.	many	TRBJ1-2	CASSYLDIRYGYTF	TGTGCCAGCAGTTACTTGGACATCCGCTATGGCTACACCTTC
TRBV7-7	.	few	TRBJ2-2	CASSLGAGENTGELFF	TGTGCTAGCAGCTTGGGCGCAGGAGAAAACACCGGGGAGCTGTTTTTT
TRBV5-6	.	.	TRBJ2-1	CASSLDRQHSYNEQFF	TGTGCCAGCAGCTTGGATCGGCAGCACTCCTACAATGAGCAGTTCTTC
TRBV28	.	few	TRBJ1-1	CASSLVTGMNTEAFF	TGTGCCAGCAGTTTAGTAACAGGCATGAACACTGAAGCTTTCTTT
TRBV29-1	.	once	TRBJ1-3	CSVPGSGNTIYF	TGCAGCGTACCGGGCTCTGGAAACACCATATATTTT
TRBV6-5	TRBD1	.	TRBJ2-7	CASRSSGTGVVTSSYEQYF	TGTGCCAGCAGATCCTCCGGGACAGGGGTCGTTACCAGCTCCTACGAGCAGTACTTC
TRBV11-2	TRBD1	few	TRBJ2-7	CASRKTGAKDFYEQYF	TGTGCCAGCAGAAAAACAGGGGCCAAGGACTTCTACGAGCAGTACTTC
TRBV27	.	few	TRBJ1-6	CASSSRFDRSSYNSPLHF	TGTGCCAGCAGTTCACGATTCGACAGGAGCTCCTATAATTCACCCCTCCACTTT
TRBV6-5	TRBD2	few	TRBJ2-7	CASSYSGGVGSYEQYF	TGTGCCAGCAGTTACAGCGGGGGGGTCGGGTCCTACGAGCAGTACTTC
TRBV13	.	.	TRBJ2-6	CASSSERTQPTGANVLTF	TGTGCCAGCAGCTCGGAACGGACACAACCCACTGGGGCCAACGTCCTGACTTTC
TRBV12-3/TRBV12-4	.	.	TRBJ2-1	CASTNPGGALGQFF	TGTGCCAGCACCAACCCTGGGGGGGCCCTTGGGCAGTTCTTC
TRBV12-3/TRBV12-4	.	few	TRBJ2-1	CATVPQGLTYNEQFF	TGTGCCACCGTGCCCCAGGGTTTGACCTACAATGAGCAGTTCTTC
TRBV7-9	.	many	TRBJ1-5	CASSLGRSDQPQHF	TGTGCCAGCAGCTTAGGGCGATCGGATCAGCCCCAGCATTTT
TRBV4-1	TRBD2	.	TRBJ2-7	CASSQAWSGGAWGEQYF	TGCGCCAGCAGCCAGGCCTGGAGCGGGGGGGCCTGGGGAGAGCAGTACTTC
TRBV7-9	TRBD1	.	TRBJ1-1	CASSSTGWNTEAFF	TGTGCCAGCAGCTCGACAGGGTGGAACACTGAAGCTTTCTTT
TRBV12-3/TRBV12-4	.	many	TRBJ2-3	CASSGLPPLTDTQYF	TGTGCCAGCAGCGGACTGCCTCCCTTGACGGATACGCAGTATTTT
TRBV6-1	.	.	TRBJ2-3	CAVLASSNTDTQYF	TGTGCTGTACTCGCATCATCTAACACAGATACGCAGTATTTT
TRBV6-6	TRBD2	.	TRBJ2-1	CASSLAGGRYNEQFF	TGTGCCAGCAGTTTAGCGGGGGGGCGGTACAATGAGCAGTTCTTC
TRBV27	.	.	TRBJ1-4	CASSLQPANEKLFF	TGTGCCAGCAGTTTACAGCCGGCGAATGAAAAACTGTTTTTT
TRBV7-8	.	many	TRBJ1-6	CASSRGTEAGSYNSPLHF	TGTGCCAGCAGCAGGGGAACGGAGGCGGGCTCCTATAATTCACCCCTCCACTTT